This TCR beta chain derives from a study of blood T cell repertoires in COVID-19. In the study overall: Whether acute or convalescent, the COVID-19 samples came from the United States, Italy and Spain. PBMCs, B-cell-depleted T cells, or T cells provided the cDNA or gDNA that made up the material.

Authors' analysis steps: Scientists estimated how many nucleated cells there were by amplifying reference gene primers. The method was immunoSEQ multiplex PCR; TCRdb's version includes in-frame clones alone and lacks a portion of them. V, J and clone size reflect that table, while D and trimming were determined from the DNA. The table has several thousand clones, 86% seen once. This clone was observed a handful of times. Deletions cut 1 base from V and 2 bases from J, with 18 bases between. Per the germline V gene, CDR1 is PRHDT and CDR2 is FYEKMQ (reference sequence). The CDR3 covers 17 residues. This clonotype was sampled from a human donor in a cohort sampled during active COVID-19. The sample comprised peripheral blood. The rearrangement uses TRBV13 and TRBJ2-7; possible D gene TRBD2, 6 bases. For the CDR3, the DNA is TGTGCCAGCAGCTTAGTGGTGGCAGGGACTTCACCCTACGAGCAGTACTTC. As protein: CASSLVVAGTSPYEQYF.